This T cell receptor beta chain came from a study of blood T cell repertoires in COVID-19. Germline V gene sequence: CDR1 SGHNT, CDR2 YENEEA. V was trimmed by 0 bases and J by 6 bases, leaving 20 bases between them. CDR3 length equals 18 residues. The data were produced by immunoSEQ multiplex PCR, yet TCRdb's version contains in-frame clones alone and is incomplete. The table lists 120,000 to 150,000 clones, 85% of them singletons. What was sequenced was peripheral blood. The receptor's source is a woman aged 40 to 49 with active or convalescent COVID-19. This chain connects TRBV11-3 to TRBJ2-2, with D perhaps matching TRBD1 (6 bases). The CDR3 spells CASSLDLSSGVVAGELFF. The CDR3 DNA follows: TGTGCCAGCAGCTTAGATTTGTCGTCAGGGGTAGTCGCCGGGGAGCTGTTTTTT.